The next 32 T cell receptor beta chains were all read from a single sample in a study of T cell repertoires in cytomegalovirus infection. No antigen has been assigned to these receptors. Each CDR3 protein is one row after TCRdb ran MiXCR on the reads. The sample carries around 430,000 distinct CDR3 sequences, approximately 46% recorded once. This specimen was cultured PBMCs, taken from culture after CMV antigen stimulation. These receptors originate from a human donor in good health (CMV status not recorded). Some clones in this sample may be carry-over from other donors' samples.

In its sample, this clonotype was seen a few times. The DNA for the CDR3 is TGTGCCACCAGCAGAGCTAGGTCGCTGGGGAATGAGCAGTTCTTC. It translates to CATSRARSLGNEQFF. The V gene is TRBV15, the J gene TRBJ2-1; D is uncertain. This CDR3 contains 15 residues. V was pared by 1 base and J by 7 bases, with 14 bases between. CDR1 LNHNV and CDR2 YYDKDF come from the germline V gene (reference sequence).

The chain carries TRBV6-2 or TRBV6-3 and TRBJ2-3, with 14 nucleotides matching TRBD2. This CDR3 spans 18 amino acids. CDR1 MNHEY and CDR2 SVGEGT come from the germline V gene. With 2 bases clipped from V and 1 base from J, the junction kept 5 bases outside the gene matches. The CDR3 sequence: CASSYLGTSGRRTDTQYF. As DNA, the CDR3 is TGTGCCAGCAGTTACCTCGGGACTAGCGGGAGACGCACAGATACGCAGTATTTT.

CDR3 sequence (DNA): TGCGCCAGCAGCCAAAGGGTGGGTCACACCGGGGAGCTGTTTTTT. Its translation: CASSQRVGHTGELFF. This chain links TRBV4-1 with TRBJ2-2; D gene uncertain. Germline-derived CDR1 and CDR2 are MGHRA and YSYEKL. V lost 2 bases and J lost 3, with 10 bases in between. The CDR3 is 15 residues long.

The gene calls are TRBV6-5 and TRBJ1-5; D possibly corresponds to TRBD1 (5 bases). The germline V gene has CDR1 MNHEY and CDR2 SVGAGI. The CDR3 totals 13 residues. Trimming cost V 7 bases and J 3 bases, with 10 bases left between them. CDR3 loop: CASNRGHNQPQHF. CDR3 DNA: TGTGCCAGCAACCGGGGCCACAATCAGCCCCAGCATTTT.

The gene calls are TRBV19 and TRBJ1-2; 8 bases match TRBD1. This CDR3 has 15 amino acids. Germline CDR1 is LNHDA and CDR2 is SQIVND (reference sequence). V lost 6 bases, J lost 4 bases, and 10 bases stayed unmatched. The CDR3 loop reads CASSKATGGTYGYTF. CDR3 bases: TGTGCCAGTAGCAAAGCCACAGGGGGGACCTATGGCTACACCTTC.

This clonotype appeared once. This chain joins TRBV5-6 and TRBJ2-5; 7 nucleotides agree with TRBD1. Per germline, CDR1 SGHDT and CDR2 YYEEEE. After removal of 0 bases from V and 4 bases from J, the junction contained 12 bases not matched to a gene. This CDR3 has 17 amino acids. The CDR3 coding sequence is TGTGCCAGCAGCTTGGTGGGGAAGGGGGCCGATGGAGAGACCCAGTACTTC. This translates into CASSLVGKGADGETQYF.

The chain has TRBV6-5 and TRBJ1-2; D is perhaps TRBD1 (6 bases). V gave up 8 bases and J gave up 8 bases, with 12 bases separating them. The CDR3 is 11 amino acids. Germline CDR1 MNHEY, CDR2 SVGAGI. Written as DNA, the CDR3 is TGTGCCAGCGGGGGCGCGGAAGGCTACACCTTC. This gives the protein CASGGAEGYTF.

The table lists this clonotype with many counts. The chain has TRBV7-8 and TRBJ2-5, with D unresolved. The CDR3 runs 13 residues. Trimming pared 5 bases from V and 2 bases from J, leaving 9 bases between. Germline loops: CDR1 SGHVS, CDR2 FQNEAQ. The CDR3 coding sequence is TGTGCCAGCAGCCAACGACATCAAGAGACCCAGTACTTC. This codes for CASSQRHQETQYF.

V and J are TRBV20-1 and TRBJ2-5; 7 bases are a match to TRBD2. The germline CDR1 and CDR2 sequences are DFQATT and SNEGSKA (reference sequence). Unmatched junction bases numbered 18, after V lost 0 bases and J lost 2 bases. The CDR3 loop spans 19 amino acids. The CDR3 sequence: CSARESRGLVGTVQETQYF. The CDR3 DNA follows: TGCAGTGCTAGAGAAAGCCGAGGACTAGTGGGTACCGTGCAAGAGACCCAGTACTTC.

This clonotype was counted between two and nine times. V usage is TRBV7-2 and J usage is TRBJ1-6; D is perhaps TRBD1 (5 bases). The CDR3 totals 15 residues. The germline V gene encodes CDR1 SGHTA and CDR2 FQGNSA. V dropped 4 bases and J dropped 9 bases, with 16 bases sitting between them. CDR3 residues: CASSYGTLLGSPLHF. Written as DNA, the CDR3 is TGTGCCAGCAGCTATGGGACCCTACTTGGTTCACCCCTCCACTTT.

The chain employs TRBV12-3 or TRBV12-4 and TRBJ2-3; D gene unclear. V was pared by 4 bases and J by 7 bases, with 6 bases between. The CDR3 consists of 11 residues. The chain's CDR3 is CASSSGNTQYF. The CDR3 region has the DNA TGTGCCAGCAGTTCCGGAAATACGCAGTATTTT.

The chain is built from TRBV4-1 and TRBJ2-3; D is undetermined. The CDR3 is 14 residues long. Deletions cut 2 bases from V and 4 bases from J, with 10 bases between. CDR1 and CDR2 (germline): MGHRA, YSYEKL. The CDR3 DNA reads as TGCGCCAGCAGCCAAAATATCCCCCCAGATACGCAGTATTTT. Translated: CASSQNIPPDTQYF.

The gene calls are TRBV20-1 and TRBJ2-1; TRBD1 matches 8 bases. The CDR3 extends over 12 amino acids. J was trimmed by 9 bases and V by 5 bases; bases with no gene match: 6. Germline V CDR1 and CDR2: DFQATT, SNEGSKA (reference sequence). CDR3 amino acids: CSAGQGPGEQFF. In DNA form, the CDR3 reads TGCAGTGCTGGACAGGGTCCGGGTGAGCAGTTCTTC.

This chain connects TRBV6-2 or TRBV6-3 to TRBJ2-7; perhaps D is TRBD1 or TRBD2 (5 bases each). The V end lost 6 bases, the J end lost 2 bases, and 14 bases lay between the germline ends. This CDR3 contains 14 residues. Germline loops: CDR1 MNHEY, CDR2 SVGEGT. CDR3 amino acids: CASSPVLGAYEQYF. The DNA of the CDR3 is TGTGCCAGCAGCCCCGTCTTGGGGGCCTACGAGCAGTACTTC.

This clonotype was seen a few times. The chain recombines TRBV7-8 with TRBJ1-1, with D unresolved. Trimming left V 3 bases short and J 0 bases short, with 11 bases between. Germline CDR1 and CDR2: SGHVS and FQNEAQ. The CDR3 extends over 15 amino acids. In nucleotides, the CDR3 is TGTGCCAGCAGCTTTGCAAAAGGGATGAACACTGAAGCTTTCTTT. Translated, it gives CASSFAKGMNTEAFF.

This chain joins TRBV12-3 or TRBV12-4 and TRBJ1-1; D unresolved. This CDR3 comprises 12 residues. With 3 bases removed from V and 10 bases from J, the gap between germline ends came to 12 bases. The CDR3 bases are TGTGCCAGCAGTTTCCAAGGGTTTGTAGCTTTCTTT. Encoded protein: CASSFQGFVAFF.

V usage is TRBV2 and J usage is TRBJ2-1; D is uncertain. The CDR3 runs to 15 residues. Germline assignment: CDR1 SNHLY and CDR2 FYNNEI. Trimming cost V 7 bases and J 7 bases, with 20 bases left between them. CDR3 bases: TGTGCCAGCAAAATAGCTCGCCTGATTGATAATGAGCAGTTCTTC. Translating gives CASKIARLIDNEQFF.

Many counts were recorded for this clonotype. V usage is TRBV12-3 or TRBV12-4 and J usage is TRBJ2-7; 8 bases match TRBD1. The CDR3 consists of 14 residues. The V gene end was trimmed by 6 bases and the J gene end by 1 base; junction bases not matched to a gene: 5. CDR3 sequence (DNA): TGTGCCAGCAGCCTAGGGGACAGGTCCTACGAGCAGTACTTC. Its protein product is CASSLGDRSYEQYF.

The J gene is TRBJ2-1, the V gene TRBV6-2 or TRBV6-3, with D uncertain. Germline CDR1 is MNHEY and CDR2 is SVGEGT. The V end was cut by 2 bases, the J end by 4 bases, with 21 bases between. This CDR3 spans 18 amino acids. This chain's CDR3 is CASSYLAVGESWYNEQFF. The CDR3 nucleotides read TGTGCCAGCAGTTACCTCGCGGTCGGTGAGTCGTGGTACAATGAGCAGTTCTTC.

The J gene is TRBJ2-7, the V gene TRBV5-5, with D perhaps TRBD1 or TRBD2 (5 bases each). V was trimmed by 4 bases and J by 3 bases, leaving 11 bases between them. The CDR3 covers 13 residues. Germline V CDR1 and CDR2: SGHKS, YYEKEE (reference sequence). Here the CDR3 reads CASSRWGNYEQYF. CDR3 nucleotide sequence: TGTGCCAGCAGCCGATGGGGGAACTACGAGCAGTACTTC.

V is TRBV7-2 and J is TRBJ2-1; no definite D call. The CDR3 sequence is 14 residues long. V was clipped by 5 bases and J by 7 bases, with 15 bases between them. CDR1 is SGHTA and CDR2 is FQGNSA in the germline V gene. In nucleotides, the CDR3 is TGTGCCAGCAGCCCACCCCTCCCCCCGAATGAGCAGTTCTTC. It is translated as CASSPPLPPNEQFF.

The chain couples TRBV20-1 to TRBJ1-2; the D is unclear. The V and J ends lost 4 bases and 2 bases respectively, with 14 bases between them. The CDR3 consists of 14 residues. Germline CDR1 is DFQATT and CDR2 is SNEGSKA (reference sequence). The CDR3 DNA reads TGCAGTGCTATTACTCTTCAGGAAAACTATGGCTACACCTTC. Translation gives CSAITLQENYGYTF.

CDR3 sequence: CASSPRLTFSYEQYF. CDR3 bases: TGTGCCAGCTCACCCCGACTGACATTCTCCTACGAGCAGTACTTC. The rearrangement links TRBV18 to TRBJ2-7, with D unclear. The ends were cut back, 3 bases at V and 0 bases at J, with 12 bases in the middle. This CDR3 is 15 amino acids long. Germline CDR1 is KGHSH and CDR2 is LQKENI.

This chain uses TRBV4-1 with TRBJ1-2; D possibly corresponds to TRBD1 (5 bases). Germline V CDR1 and CDR2: MGHRA, YSYEKL. The V gene lost 3 bases and the J gene lost 4 bases, with 15 bases spanning the gap. This CDR3 region has 15 residues. The CDR3 nucleotides read TGCGCCAGCAGCCAGGGGGGACTGAGACTCTATGGCTACACCTTC. Translated, it gives CASSQGGLRLYGYTF.

The V call is TRBV7-2, the J call TRBJ1-2, with TRBD1 as a possible D gene (5 bases). The CDR3 totals 13 residues. Germline loops: CDR1 SGHTA, CDR2 FQGNSA. Trimming stripped 5 bases from V and 1 base from J, with 8 bases between. The DNA of the CDR3 is TGTGCCAGCAGCCAGGGTCTTAACTATGGCTACACCTTC. Its protein is CASSQGLNYGYTF. Combining the CDR3 with reference TRBV7-2 and TRBJ1-2 gives the whole variable domain GAGVSQSPSNKVTEKGKDVELRCDPISGHTALYWYRQSLGQGLEFLIYFQGNSAPDKSGLPSDRFSAERTGGSVSTLTIQRTQQEDSAVYLCASSQGLNYGYTFGSGTRLTVV.

The chain combines TRBV6-1 with TRBJ2-7, with TRBD1 matching over 8 bases. V trimming: 6 bases; J trimming: 6 bases; junction bases outside the gene matches: 10. Germline V CDR1 and CDR2: MNHNS, SASEGT. CDR3 length equals 14 residues. The CDR3, as DNA: TGTGCCAGCAGACCCAGACAGGGGTCGAGCGAGCAGTACTTC. This encodes CASRPRQGSSEQYF.

This sequence joins TRBV7-2 and TRBJ2-3; 16 positions agree with TRBD2. This CDR3 is 16 amino acids long. Losses at the gene ends were 11 bases for V and 1 base for J; bases not matched to a gene: 6. Looked up from germline, CDR1 is SGHTA and CDR2 is FQGNSA. The CDR3 sequence is CASGLAGGYRTDTQYF. DNA for the CDR3: TGTGCCTCGGGACTAGCGGGAGGGTACCGCACAGATACGCAGTATTTT.

There are a few counts of this clonotype. V gene TRBV7-6 combines with J gene TRBJ1-5; D is unresolved. The CDR3 totals 13 residues. The germline V gene has CDR1 SGHVS and CDR2 FNYEAQ. V lost 1 base and J 5 bases, leaving 6 bases between the germline ends. As DNA, the CDR3 is TGTGCCAGCAGCTTAGGCAATGATCAGCCCCAGCATTTT. Translation gives CASSLGNDQPQHF.

This clonotype was observed a few times. The gene calls are TRBV12-5 and TRBJ2-1; D is unresolved. The germline gives CDR1 LGHNT, CDR2 FRNRAP. The germline V and J ends were trimmed by 0 bases and 0 bases, with 12 bases remaining between them. The CDR3 is made up of 17 amino acids. The CDR3 here is CASGLVEQTSSYNEQFF. The CDR3 DNA sequence: TGTGCTAGTGGTTTGGTTGAACAAACGAGCTCCTACAATGAGCAGTTCTTC. The entire variable domain, with the rest obtained from reference TRBV12-5 and TRBJ2-1, is as follows: DARVTQTPRHKVTEMGQEVTMRCQPILGHNTVFWYRQTMMQGLELLAYFRNRAPLDDSGMPKDRFSAEMPDATLATLKIQPSEPRDSAVYFCASGLVEQTSSYNEQFFGPGTRLTVL.

This clonotype was observed a handful of times. The chain links TRBV7-2 to TRBJ1-3; no definite D call. V lost 4 bases to trimming and J lost 0 bases, with 10 bases between them. Germline CDR1 and CDR2: SGHTA and FQGNSA. This CDR3 has 15 amino acids. CDR3 sequence (DNA): TGTGCCAGCAGCTCCCGCCCCCTCTCTGGAAACACCATATATTTT. Translation gives CASSSRPLSGNTIYF.

The count of this clonotype is one. J is TRBJ2-5 and V is TRBV6-2 or TRBV6-3; D is perhaps TRBD2 (6 bases). The V end lost 6 bases, the J end lost 7 bases, and 21 bases lay between the germline ends. Germline values: CDR1 MNHEY, CDR2 SVGEGT. This CDR3 has 15 amino acids. The CDR3 region has the DNA TGTGCCAGCAGCTCTAGGAGGGGAAGCGGTTGGACCCAGTACTTC. Its translation: CASSSRRGSGWTQYF.

The V gene is TRBV6-5, the J gene TRBJ2-7; 7 nucleotides align to TRBD2. The CDR3 contains 15 residues. Germline trimming cut 5 bases from V and 2 bases from J; bases unmatched to any gene: 9. Germline-derived CDR1 and CDR2 are MNHEY and SVGAGI. CDR3 loop: CASSRSAGPTYEQYF. CDR3 nucleotide sequence: TGTGCCAGCAGTCGCTCAGCGGGGCCCACCTACGAGCAGTACTTC.